This T cell receptor (beta chain) derives from a study of radiation and T cells in renal cell carcinoma. CDR1 GTSNPN and CDR2 SVGIG come from the germline V gene (reference sequence). Trimming at V came to 3 bases and at J to 6 bases, leaving 2 bases not matched to a gene. CDR3 length: 13 residues. Measured with immunoSEQ multiplex PCR; TCRdb has only the in-frame clones, and not every one. The profile shows roughly 130,000 clones, 70% to 90% of them singletons. Time point: blood 2 weeks post-SBRT. Treatment specified: 15 Gy SBRT to primary tumor, nephrectomy 4 weeks later. Sequenced here: blood, sampled from a patient whose treatment included radiotherapy and nephrectomy. The sequence derives from a woman between 65 and 79 years old with renal cell carcinoma. V and J are TRBV30 and TRBJ1-6; 7 bases are shared with TRBD1. The CDR3, as DNA: TGTGCCTGGAGCGGACAGGTTAATTCACCCCTCCACTTT. Translated: CAWSGQVNSPLHF.